The 29 T cell receptor beta chains presented below share a single source sample, sequenced in a study of response to subunit inactivated influenza vaccine (dated by TCRdb to 2017 to 2018). Library method: RT-PCR. The instrument was an Illumina HiSeq 2500. TCRdb's own reprocessing of the public reads used fastp at Q25 and MiXCR and kept productive beta chains. Rows matching on CDR3 protein sequence are summarized as one entry with the most common DNA and genes. The sample table records around 600,000 distinct CDR3 sequences; about 10% of these occur just once. 8% to 13% of the sample is in the top ten clones. The sample was also linked to a second study, of T cells expressing NK-cell markers. Per that second paper: TCR beta cDNA libraries were made by 5'RACE template switching that added a universal primer site and unique molecular identifiers.

Sequences were derived from PBMCs from blood, sampled on the day of vaccination. These receptors were taken from a man aged 50 or older who received an inactivated influenza vaccine. Donor details come from another sample of the same person, matched by shared clones.

The chain links TRBV11-2 to TRBJ1-2, with 7 bases identical to TRBD1. Germline values: CDR1 SGHAT, CDR2 FQNNGV. V was clipped by 5 bases and J by 3 bases; unmatched bases: 6. CDR3 length: 14 amino acids. In DNA form, the CDR3 reads TGTGCCAGCAGCCGCAGGGACAGCCACTATGGCTACACCTTC. Translated, it gives CASSRRDSHYGYTF. The full variable domain, in which reference TRBV11-2 and TRBJ1-2 provide the parts outside the CDR3, is EAGVAQSPRYKIIEKRQSVAFWCNPISGHATLYWYQQILGQGPKLLIQFQNNGVVDDSQLPKDRFSAERLKGVDSTLKIQPAKLEDSAVYLCASSRRDSHYGYTFGSGTRLTVV.

This clonotype was observed at least ten times. V is TRBV20-1 and J is TRBJ2-7; 10 bases line up with TRBD2. Germline V lookup: CDR1 DFQATT, CDR2 SNEGSKA (reference sequence). J lost 3 bases, V lost 0 bases, and 5 bases had no gene match. The length of the CDR3 is 15 residues. This CDR3 is CSARDLAGDLYEQYF. In DNA form, the CDR3 reads TGCAGTGCTAGAGATCTAGCGGGAGATCTCTACGAGCAGTACTTC.

This clonotype appeared a few times. The chain joins TRBV6-2 or TRBV6-3 to TRBJ1-2; perhaps TRBD1 as D (5 bases). Germline values: CDR1 MNHEY, CDR2 SVGEGT. V was cut by 0 bases and J by 4 bases, with 6 bases left in between. The CDR3 runs 13 residues. In DNA, the CDR3 is TGTGCCAGCAGTTACTCCGACAGCTATGGCTACACCTTC. It encodes CASSYSDSYGYTF.

The chain employs TRBV4-3 and TRBJ1-1; the match to TRBD1 covers 8 bases. The CDR3 contains 15 residues. The trim removed 2 bases at V and 1 base at J, leaving 3 bases unmatched. From germline, CDR1 is LGHNA and CDR2 YSLEER. The CDR3 loop reads CASSQWDRPNTEAFF. As DNA, the CDR3 is TGCGCCAGCAGCCAATGGGACAGGCCGAACACTGAAGCTTTCTTT.

The chain recombines TRBV21-1 with TRBJ1-1. TRBV21-1 is shown as a pseudogene. The CDR3 runs to 14 residues. The CDR3 region is CASSKVDGNTEAFF. In DNA, the CDR3 is TGTGCCAGCAGCAAAGTGGACGGGAACACTGAAGCTTTCTTT.

The chain couples TRBV29-1 to TRBJ2-7, with 9 bases that match TRBD1. CDR1 is SQVTM, CDR2 ANQGSEA, per germline. The CDR3 runs to 13 residues. The V gene end was trimmed by 7 bases and the J gene end by 2 bases; junction bases not matched to a gene: 6. The CDR3 nucleotides are TGCAGCGGGGGACAGGGCGGCCCCTACGAGCAGTACTTC. It specifies CSGGQGGPYEQYF.

This clonotype has a handful of counts. This chain uses TRBV20-1 with TRBJ1-5, with 9 bases that match TRBD1. This CDR3 region has 14 residues. The ends lost 3 bases at V and 7 bases at J; junction bases unmatched: 7. CDR1 DFQATT and CDR2 SNEGSKA come from the germline V gene (reference sequence). The CDR3 loop is CSASRTGGLQPQHF. The CDR3 nucleotides are TGCAGTGCTAGCCGCACAGGGGGCTTGCAGCCCCAGCATTTT.

This chain joins TRBV20-1 and TRBJ2-1; D is uncertain. The V end lost 0 bases, the J end lost 6 bases, and 12 bases lay between the germline ends. This CDR3 comprises 14 residues. Germline CDR1 is DFQATT and CDR2 is SNEGSKA (reference sequence). The CDR3 nucleotides read TGCAGTGCTAGAGATTATGGAGCCAGCAATGAGCAGTTCTTC. It codes for CSARDYGASNEQFF.

The V and J genes are TRBV29-1 and TRBJ2-4; possibly TRBD1 or TRBD2 for D (5 bases each). Between the trimmed V and J ends, which lost 2 bases and 2 bases, there was a span of 19 bases. The CDR3 covers 17 residues. Germline V gives CDR1 SQVTM, CDR2 ANQGSEA. The CDR3 is CSVESLGVARTKNIQYF. The CDR3 DNA sequence: TGCAGCGTTGAAAGCCTGGGGGTGGCCCGGACCAAAAACATTCAGTACTTC.

This chain uses TRBV5-1 with TRBJ2-1; D not resolved. V was pared by 0 bases and J by 3 bases, with 10 bases between. Germline loops: CDR1 SGHRS, CDR2 YFSETQ. This CDR3 comprises 15 residues. CDR3 in amino acids: CASSLGGEDYNEQFF. The CDR3 DNA sequence: TGCGCCAGCAGCTTGGGCGGAGAGGACTACAATGAGCAGTTCTTC. The variable domain in full, with the rest retrieved from reference TRBV5-1 and TRBJ2-1, is KAGVTQTPRYLIKTRGQQVTLSCSPISGHRSVSWYQQTPGQGLQFLFEYFSETQRNKGNFPGRFSGRQFSNSRSEMNVSTLELGDSALYLCASSLGGEDYNEQFFGPGTRLTVL.

In its sample, this clonotype was seen many times. The rearrangement links TRBV28 to TRBJ2-2; D gene uncertain. The germline gives CDR1 MDHEN, CDR2 SYDVKM. CDR3 length: 14 residues. Trimming shortened V by 2 bases and J by 4 bases, and 8 bases separated the two germline ends. For the CDR3, the DNA is TGTGCCAGCAGTTTAAGCCGACCCACCGGGGAGCTGTTTTTT. This encodes CASSLSRPTGELFF.

The rearrangement joins TRBV19 to TRBJ2-1; 11 positions agree with TRBD2. Germline CDR1 and CDR2: LNHDA and SQIVND (reference sequence). CDR3 length equals 19 residues. V lost 7 bases to trimming and J lost 4 bases; unmatched junction nucleotides: 18. Here the CDR3 DNA reads TGTGCCAGTAATTCCGGGACTAGCGGAATTTTGCCAATATACAATGAGCAGTTCTTC. Its translation: CASNSGTSGILPIYNEQFF.

This clonotype was seen only a few times. This chain links TRBV5-1 with TRBJ2-7; 12 nucleotides match TRBD2. This CDR3 is 16 amino acids long. V lost 4 bases to trimming and J lost 2 bases; unmatched junction nucleotides: 7. The germline gives CDR1 SGHRS, CDR2 YFSETQ. The CDR3 DNA is TGCGCCAGCAGCCTGAAGACTAGCGGGAGTCCCTACGAGCAGTACTTC. Its translation is CASSLKTSGSPYEQYF. The full variable domain, its missing parts supplied by reference TRBV5-1 and TRBJ2-7, is KAGVTQTPRYLIKTRGQQVTLSCSPISGHRSVSWYQQTPGQGLQFLFEYFSETQRNKGNFPGRFSGRQFSNSRSEMNVSTLELGDSALYLCASSLKTSGSPYEQYFGPGTRLTVT.

The chain has TRBV4-3 and TRBJ2-7, with D maybe TRBD2 (7 bases). This CDR3 region has 13 residues. The ends were cut back, 4 bases at V and 9 bases at J, with 16 bases in the middle. Germline V lookup: CDR1 LGHNA, CDR2 YSLEER. DNA for the CDR3: TGCGCCAGCAGCCCCTGGGAGGGGGGCCCGCAGTACTTC. It translates to CASSPWEGGPQYF.

The chain has TRBV4-2 and TRBJ2-1; D gene unclear. Germline CDR1 reads LGHNA; CDR2 reads YNFKEQ. V lost 4 bases and J 1 base, leaving 11 bases between the germline ends. The CDR3 contains 15 residues. The DNA of the CDR3 is TGTGCCAGCAGCCCTGGGGAAGGTTCCTACAATGAGCAGTTCTTC. Translation gives CASSPGEGSYNEQFF.

The rearrangement joins TRBV25-1 to TRBJ2-3, with D possibly TRBD1 on 5 matching bases. This CDR3 comprises 13 residues. The V gene's germline CDR1 is MGHDK and CDR2 SYGVNS. V was cut by 6 bases and J by 1 base, with 8 bases left in between. Here the CDR3 reads CASRPTGTDTQYF. CDR3 DNA: TGTGCCAGCAGGCCGACAGGCACAGATACGCAGTATTTT. The complete variable domain, with remaining parts taken from reference TRBV25-1 and TRBJ2-3, reads EADIYQTPRYLVIGTGKKITLECSQTMGHDKMYWYQQDPGMELHLIHYSYGVNSTEKGDLSSESTVSRIRTEHFPLTLESARPSHTSQYLCASRPTGTDTQYFGPGTRLTVL.

This clonotype was picked up a small number of times. Written as DNA, the CDR3 is TGTGCCAGCAGTCCCCCCTTTGGGGCTAGCACAGATACGCAGTATTTT. Translated: CASSPPFGASTDTQYF. This sequence joins TRBV12-3 or TRBV12-4 and TRBJ2-3; weak D call: TRBD1 (5 bases). The V end lost 5 bases, the J end lost 0 bases, and 15 bases lay between the germline ends. The CDR3 is 16 residues long.

This clonotype was picked up a small number of times. The J gene is TRBJ2-3, the V gene TRBV4-3; maybe TRBD2 (6 bases). The ends were cut back, 4 bases at V and 4 bases at J, with 21 bases in the middle. Germline V gives CDR1 LGHNA, CDR2 YSLEER. The CDR3 sequence is 17 residues long. CDR3 amino acids: CASSRTPAAGPPDTQYF. In DNA, the CDR3 is TGCGCCAGCAGCCGGACCCCGGCGGCGGGACCCCCAGATACGCAGTATTTT.

This clonotype was counted a few times. The rearrangement uses TRBV10-3 and TRBJ2-3; the match to TRBD2 covers 9 bases. The V gene's germline CDR1 is ENHRY and CDR2 SYGVKD. The CDR3 is made up of 14 amino acids. Trimming at V came to 11 bases and at J to 0 bases, leaving 6 bases not matched to a gene. This chain's CDR3 is CAAASGKSTDTQYF. CDR3 coding DNA: TGTGCCGCCGCTAGCGGGAAGAGCACAGATACGCAGTATTTT.

This clonotype was counted a few times. The chain is built from TRBV4-1 and TRBJ1-1, with D uncertain. Germline V CDR1 and CDR2: MGHRA, YSYEKL. The CDR3 loop spans 15 amino acids. The V and J ends lost 3 bases and 5 bases respectively, with 16 bases between them. CDR3 region: CASSQGPGGWTEAFF. In DNA, the CDR3 is TGCGCCAGCAGCCAGGGTCCGGGAGGGTGGACTGAAGCTTTCTTT.

This clonotype has a count of ten or more. The chain carries TRBV3-1 and TRBJ1-5, with TRBD1 matching 7 bases. The J segment lost 3 bases and the V segment lost 4 bases, leaving 3 bases of the junction unmatched. The CDR3 length is 14 residues. Germline V CDR1 and CDR2: LGHDT, YNNKEL (reference sequence). This chain's CDR3 is CASSLGQDNQPQHF. CDR3 DNA: TGTGCCAGCAGCCTTGGACAGGACAATCAGCCCCAGCATTTT.

This clonotype has a handful of counts. The rearrangement joins TRBV3-1 to TRBJ2-7, with D possibly matching TRBD1 (5 bases). The length of the CDR3 is 15 residues. The V gene lost 6 bases and the J gene lost 2 bases, with 17 bases spanning the gap. Germline V lookup: CDR1 LGHDT, CDR2 YNNKEL (reference sequence). This chain's CDR3 is CASRGWAGFTYEQYF. CDR3 DNA sequence: TGTGCCAGCAGGGGCTGGGCAGGGTTTACCTACGAGCAGTACTTC.

This chain links TRBV5-1 with TRBJ1-4; 8 bases fit TRBD1. CDR1 SGHRS and CDR2 YFSETQ come from the germline V gene. The CDR3 covers 14 residues. V shed 7 bases and J 8 bases; nucleotides not matched to a gene: 10. For the CDR3, the DNA is TGCGCCAGCGGACGGACAGGGAGCGGAGAAAAACTGTTTTTT. As protein: CASGRTGSGEKLFF. Filled out from reference TRBV5-1 and TRBJ1-4, the complete variable domain reads KAGVTQTPRYLIKTRGQQVTLSCSPISGHRSVSWYQQTPGQGLQFLFEYFSETQRNKGNFPGRFSGRQFSNSRSEMNVSTLELGDSALYLCASGRTGSGEKLFFGSGTQLSVL.

This clonotype was counted a few times. The genes are TRBV5-6 and TRBJ2-1; 10 bases match TRBD2. The CDR3 spans 15 residues. V was pared by 3 bases and J by 8 bases, with 8 bases of the junction left unmatched. CDR1 and CDR2 (germline): SGHDT, YYEEEE. This CDR3 reads CASSSSGSDWYEQFF. The CDR3, as DNA: TGTGCCAGCAGCTCTAGCGGGAGCGATTGGTATGAGCAGTTCTTC.

The rearrangement uses TRBV6-2 or TRBV6-3 and TRBJ2-1, with a possible D match to TRBD1 (5 bases). The CDR3 contains 14 residues. V was trimmed by 7 bases and J by 5 bases, leaving 15 bases between them. Germline V CDR1 and CDR2: MNHEY, SVGEGT. The CDR3 nucleotides are TGTGCCAGCAACGACAGATTTCGGAACAATGAGCAGTTCTTC. Encoded protein: CASNDRFRNNEQFF.

The V call is TRBV7-9, the J call TRBJ2-3; tentatively, D is TRBD1 (5 bases). The CDR3 is 16 residues long. Between the trimmed V and J ends, which lost 2 bases and 2 bases, there was a span of 14 bases. The germline V gene encodes CDR1 SEHNR and CDR2 FQNEAQ (reference sequence). For the CDR3, the DNA is TGTGCCAGCAGCTTAAGTCGGGCAGGGAACACAGATACGCAGTATTTT. Protein product: CASSLSRAGNTDTQYF.

This clonotype was found a few times. J is TRBJ1-2 and V is TRBV29-1; D is unclear. The CDR3 sequence is 13 residues long. V was clipped by 3 bases and J by 7 bases, with 15 bases between them. In germline, CDR1 is SQVTM, CDR2 ANQGSEA. CDR3 region: CSVEKSLMGGYTF. The DNA for the CDR3 is TGCAGCGTTGAGAAGAGCTTAATGGGTGGCTACACCTTC.

This clonotype came up a few times. This chain joins TRBV28 and TRBJ2-5, with 12 nucleotides matching TRBD2. The CDR3 has 16 amino acids. V lost 3 bases and J lost 1; bases outside the gene matches: 3. Germline CDR1 reads MDHEN; CDR2 reads SYDVKM. For the CDR3, the DNA is TGTGCCAGCAGTTTTCTAGCGGGGGGGGTCCAAGAGACCCAGTACTTC. Translation gives CASSFLAGGVQETQYF. The entire variable domain, with the rest obtained from reference TRBV28 and TRBJ2-5, is as follows: DVKVTQSSRYLVKRTGEKVFLECVQDMDHENMFWYRQDPGLGLRLIYFSYDVKMKEKGDIPEGYSVSREKKERFSLILESASTNQTSMYLCASSFLAGGVQETQYFGPGTRLLVL.

Only a few counts were recorded for this clonotype. The chain couples TRBV7-9 to TRBJ2-7; D is uncertain. The CDR3 has 13 amino acids. V lost 3 bases, J lost 0 bases, and 6 bases lay in between. Germline CDR1 reads SEHNR; CDR2 reads FQNEAQ (reference sequence). The CDR3 nucleotides read TGTGCCAGCAGCTTCCACAACTCCTACGAGCAGTACTTC. Amino acid sequence: CASSFHNSYEQYF.